These 8 T cell receptor beta chains share one sample of origin, sequenced in a study of cytotoxic CD8 clonotypes in ibrutinib-treated CLL (TCRdb year 2021). Library preparation employed the immunoSEQ multiplex PCR assay. TCRdb mirrors the immuneACCESS table, restricted to in-frame sequences. Some clones are absent from its copies; in checked studies, under half trace to an unresolved V gene, and the reason for the others is unknown. Across this sample there are under 200,000 clones, with around 80% seen only once. About 5% of the sample is taken by the ten largest. The time point label, as the study defines it: less than 30 months on ibrutinib. The starting material was PBMCs, obtained after 24 months of ibrutinib treatment. The receptors derive from a human donor with chronic lymphocytic leukemia.

V gene TRBV6-6 combines with J gene TRBJ1-4; no clear D gene. Germline assignment: CDR1 MNHNY and CDR2 SVGAGI (reference sequence). This CDR3 region has 13 residues. The ends were cut back, 0 bases at V and 7 bases at J, with 6 bases in the middle. CDR3 amino acids: CASSYSPSEKLFF. CDR3 nucleotide sequence: TGTGCCAGCAGTTACTCGCCGAGTGAAAAACTGTTTTTT.

This chain joins TRBV6-6 and TRBJ1-3; TRBD1 is a possible D gene (5 bases). The germline V and J ends were trimmed by 2 bases and 2 bases, with 7 bases remaining between them. This CDR3 has 14 amino acids. Germline V CDR1 and CDR2: MNHNY, SVGAGI (reference sequence). Here the CDR3 DNA reads TGTGCCAGCAGTTACGAGGGGACTGGAAACACCATATATTTT. This translates into CASSYEGTGNTIYF.

This clone was seen a few times. V gene TRBV18 combines with J gene TRBJ2-5; possible D gene TRBD2, 5 bases. Germline V gives CDR1 KGHSH, CDR2 LQKENI. Trimming shortened V by 3 bases and J by 4 bases, and 9 bases separated the two germline ends. The length of the CDR3 is 13 residues. The CDR3 protein is CASSPRVRETQYF. The CDR3 region has the DNA TGTGCCAGCTCACCGCGGGTTAGAGAGACCCAGTACTTC.

This clone has at least ten counts. The chain uses TRBV30 and TRBJ2-6; maybe TRBD1 (5 bases). Trimming stripped 0 bases from V and 0 bases from J, with 12 bases between. The germline gives CDR1 GTSNPN, CDR2 SVGIG (reference sequence). CDR3 length equals 17 residues. CDR3 sequence (DNA): TGTGCCTGGAGTGTAGGGCAGGGTAGCTCTGGGGCCAACGTCCTGACTTTC. It is translated as CAWSVGQGSSGANVLTF.

The V gene is TRBV14, the J gene TRBJ2-7; 8 nucleotides line up with TRBD1. The CDR3 covers 14 residues. Trimming took 6 bases from V and 7 from J; bases not matched to a gene: 11. Germline CDR1 reads SGHDN; CDR2 reads FVKESK. CDR3 protein: CASSPGTGFGEQYF. The DNA for the CDR3 is TGTGCCAGCAGTCCCGGGACAGGCTTTGGGGAGCAGTACTTC.

The chain uses TRBV2 and TRBJ1-1; a possible D gene is TRBD1 (5 bases). Per the germline V gene, CDR1 is SNHLY and CDR2 is FYNNEI. Trimming left V 2 bases short and J 5 bases short, with 18 bases between. The CDR3 sequence is 16 residues long. CDR3 in DNA: TGTGCCAGCAGTGAACGTCCCCAGCGGGGGGGGACTGAAGCTTTCTTT. Residues: CASSERPQRGGTEAFF.

V and J are TRBV11-3 and TRBJ1-1; possible D gene TRBD1, 5 bases. The V and J ends lost 4 bases and 6 bases respectively, with 18 bases between them. The germline V gene encodes CDR1 SGHNT and CDR2 YENEEA. The length of the CDR3 is 15 residues. CDR3 amino acids: CASSSGFGGSAEAFF. CDR3 nucleotide sequence: TGTGCCAGCAGCTCGGGATTTGGGGGGTCAGCTGAAGCTTTCTTT.

The CDR3 DNA reads as TGTGCCAGCAGTTTACAGGGAACGGGGGAGCAGTACTTC. Residues: CASSLQGTGEQYF. The chain is built from TRBV27 and TRBJ2-7; tentatively, D is TRBD1 or TRBD2 (5 bases each). This CDR3 has 13 residues. Trimming removed 2 bases from V and 7 bases from J, with 12 bases in between. Per germline, CDR1 MNHEY and CDR2 SMNVEV (reference sequence).